The subject of this entry is one T cell receptor (beta chain). Time point defined: newly diagnosed GD, antithyroid drugs for less than 3 months. The authors made the TCR library using RNA they extracted from PBMCs. This CDR3 has 17 amino acids. Germline assignment: CDR1 PRHDT and CDR2 FYEKMQ (reference sequence). The ends lost 6 bases at V and 4 bases at J; junction bases unmatched: 12. Arm-PCR of CDR3 regions and iRepertoire HTBI primers were the basis on which TCR beta libraries were built. TCRdb recomputed calls from the multiplex PCR reads with MiXCR, one row per CDR3 protein. The table shows 400,000 to 650,000 distinct CDR3 sequences, with roughly 16% occurring only once. This record comes from a study of regulatory T cells in long-lasting Graves disease. These data were also reused for a study on T cells in Graves' hyperthyroidism and ophthalmopathy.

The chain employs TRBV13 and TRBJ2-5; TRBD2 matches at 12 bases. Here the sequenced sample was peripheral blood mononuclear cells (PBMCs), taken at new diagnosis, from a patient treated with antithyroid drugs. This receptor was identified in a middle-aged woman with Graves disease. The CDR3 reads CASRPSLAGGLGETQYF. CDR3 DNA sequence: TGTGCCAGCAGACCCTCCCTAGCGGGGGGGCTCGGAGAGACCCAGTACTTC.